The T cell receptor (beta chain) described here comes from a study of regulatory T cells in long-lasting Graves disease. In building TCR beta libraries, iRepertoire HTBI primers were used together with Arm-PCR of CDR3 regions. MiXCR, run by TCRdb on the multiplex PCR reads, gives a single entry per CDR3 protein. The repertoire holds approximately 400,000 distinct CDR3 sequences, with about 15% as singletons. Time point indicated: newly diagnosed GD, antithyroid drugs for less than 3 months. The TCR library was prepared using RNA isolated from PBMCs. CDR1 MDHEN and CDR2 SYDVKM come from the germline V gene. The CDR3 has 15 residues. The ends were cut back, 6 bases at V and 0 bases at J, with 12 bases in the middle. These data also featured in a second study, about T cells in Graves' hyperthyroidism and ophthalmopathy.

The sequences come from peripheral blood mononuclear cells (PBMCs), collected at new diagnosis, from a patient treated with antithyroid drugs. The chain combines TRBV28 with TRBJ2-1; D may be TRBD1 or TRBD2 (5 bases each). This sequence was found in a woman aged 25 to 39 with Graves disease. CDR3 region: CASRPGSGSYNEQFF. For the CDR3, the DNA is TGTGCCAGCAGGCCAGGGAGCGGCTCCTACAATGAGCAGTTCTTC. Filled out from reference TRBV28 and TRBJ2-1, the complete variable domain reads DVKVTQSSRYLVKRTGEKVFLECVQDMDHENMFWYRQDPGLGLRLIYFSYDVKMKEKGDIPEGYSVSREKKERFSLILESASTNQTSMYLCASRPGSGSYNEQFFGPGTRLTVL.